The clone carrying this T cell receptor (beta chain) was found a few times. Its antigen remains unidentified. TCRdb re-called the reads through MiXCR, storing one row per CDR3 protein. The sample has tens of thousands of distinct CDR3 sequences; 45% to 55% are singletons. This CDR3 contains 16 residues. The germline gives CDR1 MNHEY, CDR2 SVGEGT. Trimming cost V 6 bases and J 2 bases, with 17 bases left between them. The sample comes from a study of T cell repertoires in cytomegalovirus infection. The wider study: HLA-B-restricted CMV epitopes that are well studied were used alongside recently identified HLA-C-restricted ones. Evidence of both CMV infection and a matching HLA type came from public TCR beta signatures.

Study-wide results and limits: There were HLA-C-restricted CMV-specific TCR beta clonotypes dominating the ex vivo response. Public TCR beta family frequency separated CMV-and-HLA carriers, including in an independent cohort.

V is TRBV6-2 or TRBV6-3 and J is TRBJ1-5; D call uncertain. Material: CD8+ T cells from cultured PBMCs, obtained from culture after CMV antigen stimulation. The clonotype was recovered from a human donor in good health (CMV status not recorded). Some clones in this sample may be carry-over from other donors' samples. Here the CDR3 DNA reads TGTGCCAGCAGCCCCCTAAAACGCGAAGGCAATCAGCCCCAGCATTTT. It is translated as CASSPLKREGNQPQHF.